These T cell receptor beta chains were read from a single sample in a study of blood T cell repertoires in COVID-19. Here immunoSEQ multiplex PCR was the method, and the copy in TCRdb shows in-frame clones only, minus some. The repertoire consists of more than 150,000 clones, with 60% to 80% occurring once and the leading ten covering around 24%. Sample: peripheral blood. The receptors were sampled from a woman aged 70-85 years with acute or convalescent COVID-19. The CDR3 runs from the conserved cysteine through the conserved F or W. A D gene is named only where the DNA matches it firmly. Only part of the rows carry a size: once, few, many, or a class if the clone is expanded.

>NA|NA|TRBV7-9|TRBJ1-1
CASSFFRGNTEAFF
TGTGCCAGCAGCTTTTTCCGGGGGAACACTGAAGCTTTCTTT
>NA|TRBD1|TRBV6-6|TRBJ1-3
CAIGTGRNTIYF
TGTGCCATCGGGACAGGCCGAAACACCATATATTTT
>once|TRBD1|TRBV7-2|TRBJ1-2
CASSLVTGGSYGYTF
TGTGCCAGCAGCTTAGTGACAGGGGGCTCTTATGGCTACACCTTC
>NA|TRBD2|TRBV2|TRBJ2-7
CASTGTSGISEQYF
TGTGCCAGCACTGGGACTAGCGGGATTAGCGAGCAGTACTTC
>NA|NA|TRBV2|TRBJ2-1
CASSEKWASVAEQFF
TGTGCCAGCAGTGAAAAGTGGGCTAGCGTGGCTGAGCAGTTCTTC
>NA|NA|TRBV7-3|TRBJ2-3
CASSPNGFTDTQYF
TGTGCCAGCAGCCCTAACGGTTTCACAGATACGCAGTATTTT
>NA|NA|TRBV12-3/TRBV12-4|TRBJ2-1
CASSLARGNEQFF
TGTGCCAGCAGTTTAGCTAGGGGAAATGAGCAGTTCTTC
>NA|TRBD2|TRBV9|TRBJ2-1
CASSVVGILAGGRNEQFF
TGTGCCAGCAGCGTAGTCGGTATCCTAGCGGGAGGTCGCAATGAGCAGTTCTTC
>NA|NA|TRBV3-1/TRBV3-2|TRBJ2-5
CASSQSGQTWAETQYF
TGTGCCAGCAGCCAAAGCGGACAGACGTGGGCAGAGACCCAGTACTTC
>NA|NA|TRBV29-1|TRBJ1-1
CSCQGNAEAFF
TGCAGCTGCCAGGGTAACGCTGAAGCTTTCTTT
>NA|NA|TRBV15|TRBJ1-6
CATSSRGLGNSPLHF
TGTGCCACCAGCAGTAGGGGGTTGGGAAATTCACCCCTCCACTTT
>once|NA|TRBV4-2|TRBJ2-2
CASSQRARQGNTGELFF
TGTGCCAGCAGCCAACGAGCTCGGCAGGGGAACACCGGGGAGCTGTTTTTT
>NA|NA|TRBV5-4|TRBJ1-4
CASSLAPRGGNEKLFF
TGTGCCAGCAGCTTGGCGCCGAGAGGCGGGAATGAAAAACTGTTTTTT
>NA|TRBD1|TRBV5-1|TRBJ2-6
CASSSVSGGGSGANVLTF
TGCGCCAGCAGCTCCGTTTCAGGGGGTGGCTCTGGGGCCAACGTCCTGACTTTC
>NA|NA|TRBV7-7|TRBJ2-1
CASSYSFSGLNEQFF
TGTGCCAGCAGCTACTCCTTCAGTGGACTAAATGAGCAGTTCTTC
>few|NA|TRBV10-1|TRBJ2-4
CASSESNAKNIQYF
TGCGCCAGCAGTGAGTCTAATGCCAAAAACATTCAGTACTTC
>NA|TRBD2|TRBV10-3|TRBJ2-3
CAISGGLAGADTQYF
TGTGCCATCAGTGGGGGACTAGCGGGAGCAGATACGCAGTATTTT
>few|NA|TRBV27|TRBJ1-4
CASSFSGYEKLFF
TGTGCCAGCAGTTTTTCGGGATATGAAAAACTGTTTTTT
>NA|NA|TRBV18|TRBJ2-1
CASSSQTTDTNEQFF
TGTGCCAGCTCATCCCAAACAACCGACACAAATGAGCAGTTCTTC
>NA|NA|TRBV7-9|TRBJ1-5
CASSHDRQPNQPQHF
TGTGCCAGCAGTCACGACAGACAGCCTAATCAGCCCCAGCATTTT
>NA|TRBD1|TRBV5-1|TRBJ2-2
CASSLDGTGPGELFF
TGCGCCAGCAGCTTGGATGGGACAGGGCCCGGGGAGCTGTTTTTT
>NA|NA|TRBV5-5|TRBJ1-3
CASSFDTFSGNTIYF
TGTGCCAGCAGCTTTGACACCTTTTCTGGAAACACCATATATTTT
>many|TRBD1|TRBV5-1|TRBJ2-7
CASSKVRQEGASGEQYF
TGCGCCAGCAGCAAAGTAAGGCAAGAGGGGGCGTCGGGAGAGCAGTACTTC
>NA|NA|TRBV6-6|TRBJ2-7
CASTGRRDGSYEQYF
TGTGCCAGCACCGGAAGGCGGGATGGCTCCTACGAGCAGTACTTC
>NA|TRBD2|TRBV13|TRBJ2-7
CASSLGGSSYEQYF
TGTGCCAGCAGCTTGGGGGGGAGCTCCTACGAGCAGTACTTC
>NA|TRBD2|TRBV5-1|TRBJ2-5
CASSLYPAGLAGGTGETQYF
TGCGCCAGCAGCTTATATCCAGCGGGACTAGCGGGAGGGACTGGGGAGACCCAGTACTTC
>NA|TRBD2|TRBV7-9|TRBJ2-7
CAIEASGPSREQYF
TGTGCCATCGAGGCTAGCGGGCCGTCGAGGGAGCAGTACTTC
>NA|TRBD1|TRBV6-5|TRBJ1-2
CASSYSYRQGGGYTF
TGTGCCAGCAGTTACTCTTACAGACAGGGTGGTGGCTACACCTTC
>NA|TRBD1|TRBV5-1|TRBJ2-3
CASRNRQGIGADTQYF
TGCGCCAGCAGAAATCGACAGGGAATAGGCGCAGATACGCAGTATTTT